This T cell receptor (beta chain) was observed in a study of blood T cell repertoires in COVID-19. Participant reports of clinical history set cohort assignment. The CDR3 is 16 residues long. From germline, CDR1 is ENHRY and CDR2 SYGVKD. The ends were cut back, 0 bases at V and 6 bases at J, with 17 bases in the middle. The repertoire was sequenced with immunoSEQ multiplex PCR; TCRdb's copy has only in-frame clones and lacks some. Of under 500,000 clones listed, approximately 90% are singletons. The chain couples TRBV10-3 to TRBJ1-2; D gene unclear. The source of this sequence is a woman under 30 with acute COVID-19. Input material: PBMCs or T cells enriched from blood (not recorded which). The CDR3 spells CAISESAIFTLDGYTF. The CDR3 DNA reads TGTGCCATCAGTGAGTCGGCAATATTTACGTTGGATGGCTACACCTTC.